The 15 T cell receptor beta chains listed next were all sequenced from one sample in a study of glioma-infiltrating T cells. TCR alpha and beta CDR3 regions were amplified from RNA using iRepertoire nested multiplex PCR. TCRdb passed the multiplex PCR reads through MiXCR, listing each CDR3 protein once. The table has about 130,000 distinct CDR3 sequences, around a quarter seen once. The sample consisted of glioma tissue, nonneoplastic brain tissue, or PBMCs (not recorded which). Receptors originate from a human donor with low-grade glioma or glioblastoma, undergoing nonglioma brain surgery, or in good health (not recorded which).

This clonotype has a handful of counts. The chain recombines TRBV7-9 with TRBJ1-5, with unresolved D. The germline gives CDR1 SEHNR, CDR2 FQNEAQ (reference sequence). V was trimmed by 1 base and J by 0 bases, leaving 7 bases between them. This CDR3 region has 15 residues. In DNA, the CDR3 is TGTGCCAGCAGCTTAGGGCAAAATAGCAATCAGCCCCAGCATTTT. Protein: CASSLGQNSNQPQHF.

This clonotype was observed many times. The CDR3 reads CSADVGGPNSPLHF. The CDR3, as DNA: TGCAGTGCTGACGTGGGAGGCCCGAATTCACCCCTCCACTTT. The gene calls are TRBV20-1 and TRBJ1-6; D gene unclear. V was clipped by 5 bases and J by 7 bases, with 15 bases between them. CDR1 DFQATT and CDR2 SNEGSKA come from the germline V gene (reference sequence). The CDR3 totals 14 residues.

The chain is built from TRBV6-1 and TRBJ2-1; no reliable D call. The CDR3 is 11 residues long. Germline CDR1 is MNHNS and CDR2 is SASEGT. Trimming shortened V by 5 bases and J by 15 bases, and 14 bases separated the two germline ends. CDR3 bases: TGTGCCAGCAGTCCGTCAGGCCTGGGGTTCTTC. Its translation is CASSPSGLGFF.

The CDR3 region is CASSRGTGIYNEQFF. Written as DNA, the CDR3 is TGTGCCAGCAGCCGCGGGACAGGGATTTACAATGAGCAGTTCTTC. This sequence joins TRBV7-9 and TRBJ2-1, with 9 positions matching TRBD1. This CDR3 is 15 amino acids long. CDR1 SEHNR and CDR2 FQNEAQ come from the germline V gene (reference sequence). V dropped 5 bases and J dropped 4; count of bases not matched to a gene: 6.

This clonotype occurred a few times. The chain joins TRBV7-4 to TRBJ2-2; D is uncertain. Germline V CDR1 and CDR2: SGHVT, SQSDAQ. Trimming pared 1 base from V and 3 bases from J, leaving 6 bases between. This CDR3 region has 14 residues. The CDR3 region is CASSLGADTGELFF. The CDR3 nucleotides read TGTGCCAGCAGCTTAGGGGCAGACACCGGGGAGCTGTTTTTT.

The chain uses TRBV6-1 and TRBJ2-7; 11 nucleotides agree with TRBD2. The germline gives CDR1 MNHNS, CDR2 SASEGT. This CDR3 is built from 14 residues. The trim removed 5 bases at V and 6 bases at J, leaving 6 bases unmatched. Written as DNA, the CDR3 is TGTGCCAGCAGTAACCTAGCGGGGGGATCCGAGCAGTACGTC. As protein: CASSNLAGGSEQYV.

This clonotype was detected ten times or more. The V gene is TRBV7-8, the J gene TRBJ2-1, with a weak D call TRBD1 (5 bases). The CDR3 is 14 residues long. V lost 4 bases to trimming and J lost 2 bases, with 9 bases between them. Germline V lookup: CDR1 SGHVS, CDR2 FQNEAQ. CDR3 in amino acids: CASSSGQTYNEQFF. As DNA, the CDR3 is TGTGCCAGCAGCTCAGGACAAACCTACAATGAGCAGTTCTTC. The full variable domain, its missing parts supplied by reference TRBV7-8 and TRBJ2-1, is GAGVSQSPRYKVAKRGQDVALRCDPISGHVSLFWYQQALGQGPEFLTYFQNEAQLDKSGLPSDRFFAERPEGSVSTLKIQRTQQEDSAVYLCASSSGQTYNEQFFGPGTRLTVL.

The chain combines TRBV7-8 with TRBJ2-3; D possibly matches TRBD1 or TRBD2 (5 bases each). Germline V gene sequence: CDR1 SGHVS, CDR2 FQNEAQ. The CDR3 covers 16 residues. Trimming left V 0 bases short and J 5 bases short, with 15 bases between. The CDR3 protein is CASSLADGGTGDTQYF. The CDR3 DNA reads as TGTGCCAGCAGCTTAGCTGATGGGGGTACAGGAGATACGCAGTATTTT.

This clonotype occurred a few times. The chain uses TRBV3-1 and TRBJ2-1; D is unresolved. Germline V lookup: CDR1 LGHDT, CDR2 YNNKEL (reference sequence). The CDR3 is made up of 14 amino acids. V dropped 4 bases and J dropped 6 bases, with 13 bases sitting between them. DNA of the CDR3: TGTGCCAGCAGCCTCGCGAACGCTCCCAATGAGCAGTTCTTC. Its translation is CASSLANAPNEQFF.

This clonotype was recorded at least ten times. The V and J genes are TRBV6-6 and TRBJ1-1, with D maybe TRBD1 (6 bases). Germline V lookup: CDR1 MNHNY, CDR2 SVGAGI (reference sequence). V shed 0 bases and J shed 3 bases, with 11 bases lying between them. The CDR3 loop spans 15 amino acids. CDR3 in amino acids: CASSYSNRGYTEAFF. CDR3 DNA: TGTGCCAGCAGTTACTCGAATAGGGGGTACACTGAAGCTTTCTTT.

The chain has TRBV7-9 and TRBJ2-3; 7 bases fit TRBD2. This CDR3 is 14 amino acids long. Germline lookup yields CDR1 SEHNR and CDR2 FQNEAQ (reference sequence). The J segment lost 6 bases and the V segment lost 4 bases, leaving 7 bases of the junction unmatched. The CDR3 DNA reads TGTGCCAGCAGCTGGGCGAGCGGGGTGGATACGCAGTATTTT. It codes for CASSWASGVDTQYF.

This clonotype has a count of ten or more. This chain joins TRBV20-1 and TRBJ1-2, with 8 bases lining up with TRBD1. J was trimmed by 4 bases and V by 5 bases; bases with no gene match: 6. Looked up from germline, CDR1 is DFQATT and CDR2 is SNEGSKA (reference sequence). CDR3 size: 13 residues. The CDR3 region has the DNA TGCAGTGCTCCCCGGGACAGGACCTATGGCTACACCTTC. It is translated as CSAPRDRTYGYTF.

Comments on this clonotype: The junction does not match germline at one end; this may be a read error. The rearrangement uses TRBV11-2 and TRBJ1-1; tentative D call: TRBD1 (5 bases). The germline CDR1 and CDR2 sequences are SGHAT and FQNNGV. CDR3 length equals 14 residues. This CDR3 reads CSSSLVPRGTEAFF. DNA for the CDR3: TGTTCCAGCAGCTTAGTCCCTCGGGGGACTGAAGCTTTCTTT.

This clonotype was detected ten times or more. The gene calls are TRBV6-2 or TRBV6-3 and TRBJ2-1; TRBD2 might be the D (7 bases). The CDR3 has 15 residues. Trimming pared 6 bases from V and 2 bases from J, leaving 14 bases between. Per germline, CDR1 MNHEY and CDR2 SVGEGT. The CDR3 DNA is TGTGCCAGCAGAGGCCGGGGGGCCACCTACAATGAGCAGTTCTTC. Translation gives CASRGRGATYNEQFF.

The chain links TRBV14 to TRBJ1-2; 7 bases align to TRBD1. The trim removed 2 bases at V and 5 bases at J, leaving 5 bases unmatched. Germline CDR1 is SGHDN and CDR2 is FVKESK. The CDR3 length is 14 residues. The CDR3 nucleotides read TGTGCCAGCAGCCAAACCAGGGGGAGTTATGGCTACACCTTC. Its protein is CASSQTRGSYGYTF.